These 3 T cell receptor beta chains were sequenced from one sample in a study of T cell repertoires in cytomegalovirus infection. Each CDR3 protein is one row after TCRdb ran MiXCR on the reads. Of approximately 170,000 distinct CDR3 sequences in the sample, roughly 17% are singletons; the top ten hold over 15%. The sample taken for sequencing was CD8+ T cells from PBMCs. The receptors were gathered from a human donor in good health (CMV status not recorded). Some clones in this sample may be carry-over from other donors' samples.

This clonotype was found a few times. The V and J genes are TRBV28 and TRBJ1-6, with D tentatively TRBD1 (6 bases). Trimming cost V 4 bases and J 11 bases, with 12 bases left between them. In germline, CDR1 is MDHEN, CDR2 SYDVKM. The CDR3 sequence is 13 residues long. For the CDR3, the DNA is TGTGCCAGCAGTTCGAGGGGGTTTCCACCCCTCCACTTT. This gives the protein CASSSRGFPPLHF.

This chain joins TRBV25-1 and TRBJ2-3; TRBD2 agrees at 7 bases. This CDR3 is built from 12 residues. The junction had 2 bases not matched to a gene; V was cut back by 10 bases and J by 1 base. Germline lookup yields CDR1 MGHDK and CDR2 SYGVNS. The CDR3 bases are TGTGCCACCAGCGGGGGCACAGATACGCAGTATTTT. Its protein product is CATSGGTDTQYF.

The chain joins TRBV6-2 or TRBV6-3 to TRBJ1-5; D gene ambiguous. The CDR3 contains 11 residues. The V end was cut by 10 bases, the J end by 5 bases, with 9 bases between. The germline CDR1 and CDR2 sequences are MNHEY and SVGEGT. CDR3 amino acids: CATGADQPQHF. DNA for the CDR3: TGTGCCACGGGCGCGGATCAGCCCCAGCATTTT.